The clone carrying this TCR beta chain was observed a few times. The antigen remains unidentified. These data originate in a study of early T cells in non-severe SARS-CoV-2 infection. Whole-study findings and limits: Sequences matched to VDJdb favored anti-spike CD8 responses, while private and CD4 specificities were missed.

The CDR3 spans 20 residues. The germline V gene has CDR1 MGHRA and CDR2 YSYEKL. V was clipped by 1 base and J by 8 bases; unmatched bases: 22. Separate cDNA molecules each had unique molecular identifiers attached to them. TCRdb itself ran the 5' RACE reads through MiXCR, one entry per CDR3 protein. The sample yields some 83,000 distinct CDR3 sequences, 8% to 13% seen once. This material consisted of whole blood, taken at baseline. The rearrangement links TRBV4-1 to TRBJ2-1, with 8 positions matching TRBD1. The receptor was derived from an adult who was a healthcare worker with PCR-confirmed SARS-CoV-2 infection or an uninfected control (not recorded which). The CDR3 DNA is TGCGCCAGCAGCCAAGTTATTGACAGGGGTTTGAGGGATGAGGACGATGAGCAGTTCTTC. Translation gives CASSQVIDRGLRDEDDEQFF.